Sequencing of this T cell receptor (beta chain) was carried out in a study of blood T cell repertoires in COVID-19. Study details: From the United States, Italy and Spain came samples of acute and convalescent COVID-19. In each case, the material was cDNA or gDNA derived from T cells, B-cell-depleted T cells, or PBMCs.

Original analysis: Cell counts per sample came from amplifying reference gene primers. Sequenced by immunoSEQ multiplex PCR; TCRdb stores in-frame clones only, minus some. Clone size and the V and J calls come from that table; the DNA yielded D and trimming. Found here are 80,000 to 95,000 clones, approximately 80% of them singletons; the top ten hold 30% to 35%. The CDR3 covers 16 residues. V shed 1 base, J shed 1 base, and the junction held 4 bases outside the gene matches. Germline assignment: CDR1 SGHNT and CDR2 YYREEE (reference sequence). The sequence derives from an elderly woman with active or convalescent COVID-19. The sample comprised peripheral blood. The rearrangement links TRBV5-4 to TRBJ2-2; 7 bases fit TRBD2. The CDR3 region is CASSLIRGGNTGELFF. Written as DNA, the CDR3 is TGTGCCAGCAGCTTGATCCGCGGGGGGAACACCGGGGAGCTGTTTTTT.